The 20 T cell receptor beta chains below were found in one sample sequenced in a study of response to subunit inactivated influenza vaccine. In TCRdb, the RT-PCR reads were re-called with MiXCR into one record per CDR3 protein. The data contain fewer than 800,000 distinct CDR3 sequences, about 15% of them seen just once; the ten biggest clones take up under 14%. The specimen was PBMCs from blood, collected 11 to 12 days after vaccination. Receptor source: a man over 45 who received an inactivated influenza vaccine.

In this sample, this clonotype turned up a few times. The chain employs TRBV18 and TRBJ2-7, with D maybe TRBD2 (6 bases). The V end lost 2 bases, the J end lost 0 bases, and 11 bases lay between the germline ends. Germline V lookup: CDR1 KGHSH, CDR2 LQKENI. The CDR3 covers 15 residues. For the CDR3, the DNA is TGTGCCAGCTCACCAAGACAAGCGGGCTCCTACGAGCAGTACTTC. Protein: CASSPRQAGSYEQYF. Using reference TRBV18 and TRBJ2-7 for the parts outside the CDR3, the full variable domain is NAGVMQNPRHLVRRRGQEARLRCSPMKGHSHVYWYRQLPEEGLKFMVYLQKENIIDESGMPKERFSAEFPKEGPSILRIQQVVRGDSAAYFCASSPRQAGSYEQYFGPGTRLTVT.

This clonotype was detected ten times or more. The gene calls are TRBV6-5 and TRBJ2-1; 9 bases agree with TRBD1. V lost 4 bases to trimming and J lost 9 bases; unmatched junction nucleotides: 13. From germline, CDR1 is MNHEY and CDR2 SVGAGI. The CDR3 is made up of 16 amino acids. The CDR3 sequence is CASSSRTGVKLSEQFF. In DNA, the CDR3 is TGTGCCAGCAGTTCCAGGACAGGGGTGAAGTTGAGTGAGCAGTTCTTC.

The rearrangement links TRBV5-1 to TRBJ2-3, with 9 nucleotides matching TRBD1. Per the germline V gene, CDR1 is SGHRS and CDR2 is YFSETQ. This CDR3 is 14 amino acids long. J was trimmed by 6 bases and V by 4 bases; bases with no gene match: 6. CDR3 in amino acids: CASSPGTGIDTQYF. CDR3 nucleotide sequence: TGCGCCAGCAGCCCAGGGACAGGGATTGATACGCAGTATTTT. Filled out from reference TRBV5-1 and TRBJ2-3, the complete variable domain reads KAGVTQTPRYLIKTRGQQVTLSCSPISGHRSVSWYQQTPGQGLQFLFEYFSETQRNKGNFPGRFSGRQFSNSRSEMNVSTLELGDSALYLCASSPGTGIDTQYFGPGTRLTVL.

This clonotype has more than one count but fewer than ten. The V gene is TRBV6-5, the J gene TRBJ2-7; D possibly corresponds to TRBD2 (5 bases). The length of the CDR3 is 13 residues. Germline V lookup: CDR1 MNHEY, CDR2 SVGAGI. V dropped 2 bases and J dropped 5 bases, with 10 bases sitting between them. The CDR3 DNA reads TGTGCCAGCAGTTACCGGGAAGGCGACGAGCAGTACTTC. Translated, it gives CASSYREGDEQYF.

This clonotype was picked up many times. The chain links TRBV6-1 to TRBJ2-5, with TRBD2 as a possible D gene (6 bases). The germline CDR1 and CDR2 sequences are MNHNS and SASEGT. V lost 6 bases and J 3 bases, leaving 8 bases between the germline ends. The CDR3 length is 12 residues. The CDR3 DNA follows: TGTGCCAGCAGGAGGAGGGAAGAGACCCAGTACTTC. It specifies CASRRREETQYF.

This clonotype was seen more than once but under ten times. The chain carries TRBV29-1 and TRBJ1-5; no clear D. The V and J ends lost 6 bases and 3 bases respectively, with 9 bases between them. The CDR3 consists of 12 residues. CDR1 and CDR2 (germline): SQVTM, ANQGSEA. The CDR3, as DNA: TGCAGCGTCGGTGAAAACAATCAGCCCCAGCATTTT. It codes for CSVGENNQPQHF.

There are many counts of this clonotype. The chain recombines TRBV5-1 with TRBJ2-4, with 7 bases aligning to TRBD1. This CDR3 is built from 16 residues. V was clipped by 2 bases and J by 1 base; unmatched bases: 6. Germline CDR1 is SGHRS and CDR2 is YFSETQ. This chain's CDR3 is CASSFGTASAKNIQYF. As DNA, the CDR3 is TGCGCCAGCAGCTTTGGGACAGCATCGGCCAAAAACATTCAGTACTTC.

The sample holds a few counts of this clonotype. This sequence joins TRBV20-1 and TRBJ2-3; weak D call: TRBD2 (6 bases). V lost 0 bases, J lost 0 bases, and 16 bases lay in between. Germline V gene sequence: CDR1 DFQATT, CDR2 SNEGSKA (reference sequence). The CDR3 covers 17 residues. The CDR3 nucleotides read TGCAGTGCTAGAGATCCTGGTAGCCGGGGGAGCACAGATACGCAGTATTTT. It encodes CSARDPGSRGSTDTQYF.

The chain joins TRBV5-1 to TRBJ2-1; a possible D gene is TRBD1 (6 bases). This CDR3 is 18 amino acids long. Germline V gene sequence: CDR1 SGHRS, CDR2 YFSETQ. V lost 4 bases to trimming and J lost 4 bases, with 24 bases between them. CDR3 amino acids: CASSLGQTLRSTYNEQFF. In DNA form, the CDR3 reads TGCGCCAGCAGCCTAGGACAGACCCTAAGAAGTACTTACAATGAGCAGTTCTTC.

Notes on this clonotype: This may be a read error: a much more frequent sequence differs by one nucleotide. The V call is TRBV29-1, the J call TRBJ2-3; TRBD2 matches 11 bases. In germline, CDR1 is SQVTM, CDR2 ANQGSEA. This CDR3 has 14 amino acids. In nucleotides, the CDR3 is TGCAGCGCCTTCGCTAGCGGGAGGACAGATACGCAGTGTTTT. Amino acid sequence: CSAFASGRTDTQCF.

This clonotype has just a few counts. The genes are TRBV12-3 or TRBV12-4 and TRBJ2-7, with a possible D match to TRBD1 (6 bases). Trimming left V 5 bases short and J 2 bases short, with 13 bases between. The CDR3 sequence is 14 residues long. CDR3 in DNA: TGTGCCAGCAGTGCGGGCAGGACAGCCTACGAGCAGTACTTC. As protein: CASSAGRTAYEQYF.

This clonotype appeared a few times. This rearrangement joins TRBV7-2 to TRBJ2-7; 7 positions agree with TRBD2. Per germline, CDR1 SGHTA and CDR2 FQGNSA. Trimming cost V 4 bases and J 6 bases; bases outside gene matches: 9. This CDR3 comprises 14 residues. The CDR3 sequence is CASSYGGKTGEQYF. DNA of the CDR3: TGTGCCAGCAGCTACGGGGGGAAGACTGGCGAGCAGTACTTC.

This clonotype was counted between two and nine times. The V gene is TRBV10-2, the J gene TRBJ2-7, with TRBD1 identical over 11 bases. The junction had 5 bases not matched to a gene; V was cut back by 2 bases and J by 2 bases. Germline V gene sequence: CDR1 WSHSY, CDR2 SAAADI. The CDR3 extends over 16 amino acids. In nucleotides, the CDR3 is TGCGCCAGCAGTGAGCGGGACAGGGGGGCCACCTACGAGCAGTACTTC. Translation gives CASSERDRGATYEQYF.

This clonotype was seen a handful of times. The CDR3 sequence: CASSFHGGDGYTF. CDR3 coding DNA: TGTGCCAGCAGTTTTCATGGGGGCGATGGCTACACCTTC. This chain joins TRBV12-3 or TRBV12-4 and TRBJ1-2; tentatively, D is TRBD1 (6 bases). This CDR3 region has 13 residues. Trimming shortened V by 3 bases and J by 6 bases, and 11 bases separated the two germline ends.

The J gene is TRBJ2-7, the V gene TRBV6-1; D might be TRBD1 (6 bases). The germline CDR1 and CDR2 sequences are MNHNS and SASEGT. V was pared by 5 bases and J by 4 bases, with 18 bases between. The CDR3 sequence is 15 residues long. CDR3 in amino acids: CASSITRQAGYEQYF. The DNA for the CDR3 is TGTGCCAGCAGTATCACAAGACAGGCCGGATACGAGCAGTACTTC.

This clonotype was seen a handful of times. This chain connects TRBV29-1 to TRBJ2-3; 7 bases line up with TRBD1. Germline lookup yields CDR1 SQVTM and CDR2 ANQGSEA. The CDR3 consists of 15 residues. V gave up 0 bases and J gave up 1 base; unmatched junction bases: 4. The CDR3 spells CSVEDKGAGTDTQYF. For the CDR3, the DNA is TGCAGCGTTGAAGATAAGGGGGCAGGCACAGATACGCAGTATTTT.

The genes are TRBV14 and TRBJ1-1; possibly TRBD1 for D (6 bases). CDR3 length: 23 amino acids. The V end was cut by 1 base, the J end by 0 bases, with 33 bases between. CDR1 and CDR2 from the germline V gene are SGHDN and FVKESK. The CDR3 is CASSQVILFGTTGRGGMNTEAFF. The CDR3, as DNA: TGTGCCAGCAGCCAAGTTATCCTATTCGGGACCACAGGGCGAGGAGGTATGAACACTGAAGCTTTCTTT.

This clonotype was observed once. CDR3 amino acids: CASSRQGRRKLFF. The CDR3 nucleotides are TGTGCCAGCAGCCGTCAGGGGCGGCGAAAACTGTTTTTT. The V gene is TRBV5-6, the J gene TRBJ1-4; TRBD1 might be the D (6 bases). This CDR3 region has 13 residues. Per germline, CDR1 SGHDT and CDR2 YYEEEE. Trimming took off 4 bases at V and 10 bases at J, with 14 bases between the two ends.

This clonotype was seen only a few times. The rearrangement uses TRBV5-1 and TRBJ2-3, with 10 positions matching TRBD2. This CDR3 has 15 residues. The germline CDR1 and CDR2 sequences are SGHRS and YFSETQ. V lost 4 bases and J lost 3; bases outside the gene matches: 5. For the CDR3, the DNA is TGCGCCAGCAGCCCGTCTAGCGGGAGAACAGATACGCAGTATTTT. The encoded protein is CASSPSSGRTDTQYF.

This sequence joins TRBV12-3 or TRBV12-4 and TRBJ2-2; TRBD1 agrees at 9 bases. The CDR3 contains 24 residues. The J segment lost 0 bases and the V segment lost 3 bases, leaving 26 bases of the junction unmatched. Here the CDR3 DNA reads TGTGCCAGCAGTTTGCTACTCCGGTTCAGTTTGCAGGACAGGGGACAATCGAACACCGGGGAGCTGTTTTTT. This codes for CASSLLLRFSLQDRGQSNTGELFF.